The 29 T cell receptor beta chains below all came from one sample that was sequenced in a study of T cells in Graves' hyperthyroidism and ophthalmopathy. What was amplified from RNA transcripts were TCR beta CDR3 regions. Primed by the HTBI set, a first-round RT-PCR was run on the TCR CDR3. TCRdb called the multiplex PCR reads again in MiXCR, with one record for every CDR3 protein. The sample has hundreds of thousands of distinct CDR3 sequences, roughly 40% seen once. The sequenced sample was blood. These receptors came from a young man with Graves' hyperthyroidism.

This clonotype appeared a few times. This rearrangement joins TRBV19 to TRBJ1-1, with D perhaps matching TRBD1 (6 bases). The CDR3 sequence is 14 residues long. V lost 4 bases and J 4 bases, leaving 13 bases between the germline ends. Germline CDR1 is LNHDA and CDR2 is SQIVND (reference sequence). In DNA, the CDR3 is TGTGCCAGTAGTAGGGGGGGCGTGAGCACTGAAGCTTTCTTT. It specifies CASSRGGVSTEAFF. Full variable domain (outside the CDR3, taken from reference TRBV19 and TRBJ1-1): DGGITQSPKYLFRKEGQNVTLSCEQNLNHDAMYWYRQDPGQGLRLIYYSQIVNDFQKGDIAEGYSVSREKKESFPLTVTSAQKNPTAFYLCASSRGGVSTEAFFGQGTRLTVV.

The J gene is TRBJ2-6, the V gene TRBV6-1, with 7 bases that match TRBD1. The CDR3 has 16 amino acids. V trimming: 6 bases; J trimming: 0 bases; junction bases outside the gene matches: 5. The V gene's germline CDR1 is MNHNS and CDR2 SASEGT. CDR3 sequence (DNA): TGTGCCAGCAGACCGGGACAGCACTCTGGGGCCAACGTCCTGACTTTC. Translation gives CASRPGQHSGANVLTF.

The CDR3 is CASGPVSIGELFF. CDR3 nucleotides: TGTGCCAGCGGACCGGTATCTATCGGGGAGCTGTTTTTT. The chain carries TRBV7-9 and TRBJ2-2; D not resolved. The V end lost 8 bases, the J end lost 7 bases, and 14 bases lay between the germline ends. Germline lookup yields CDR1 SEHNR and CDR2 FQNEAQ (reference sequence). The CDR3 has 13 amino acids.

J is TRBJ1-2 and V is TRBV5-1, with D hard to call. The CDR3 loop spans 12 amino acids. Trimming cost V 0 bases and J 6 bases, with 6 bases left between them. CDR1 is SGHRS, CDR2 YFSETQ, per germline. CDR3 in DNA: TGCGCCAGCAGCTTGGATTATCATGGCTACACCTTC. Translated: CASSLDYHGYTF.

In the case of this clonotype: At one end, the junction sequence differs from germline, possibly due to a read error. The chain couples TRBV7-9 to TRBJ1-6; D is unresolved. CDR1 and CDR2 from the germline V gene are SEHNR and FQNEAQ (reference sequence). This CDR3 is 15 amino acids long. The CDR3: CACTDGGILGSPLHF. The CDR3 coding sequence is TGCGCCTGCACCGACGGAGGGATCCTTGGGTCACCCCTCCACTTT.

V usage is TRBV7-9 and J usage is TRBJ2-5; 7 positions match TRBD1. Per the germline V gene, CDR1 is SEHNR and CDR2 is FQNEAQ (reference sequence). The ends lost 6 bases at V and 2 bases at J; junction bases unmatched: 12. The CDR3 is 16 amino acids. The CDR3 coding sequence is TGTGCCAGCAGTCGACAGGGTTCCTCTCCACAAGAGACCCAGTACTTC. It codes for CASSRQGSSPQETQYF. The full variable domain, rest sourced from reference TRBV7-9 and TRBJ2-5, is DTGVSQNPRHKITKRGQNVTFRCDPISEHNRLYWYRQTLGQGPEFLTYFQNEAQLEKSRLLSDRFSAERPKGSFSTLEIQRTEQGDSAMYLCASSRQGSSPQETQYFGPGTRLLVL.

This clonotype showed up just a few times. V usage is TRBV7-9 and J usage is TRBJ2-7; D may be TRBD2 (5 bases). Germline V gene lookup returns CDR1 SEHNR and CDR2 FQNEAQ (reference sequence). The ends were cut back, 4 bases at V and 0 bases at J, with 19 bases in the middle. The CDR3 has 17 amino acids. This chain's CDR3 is CASSSPPGSFYSYEQYF. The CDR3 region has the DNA TGTGCCAGCAGCTCCCCCCCGGGATCCTTTTACTCCTACGAGCAGTACTTC.

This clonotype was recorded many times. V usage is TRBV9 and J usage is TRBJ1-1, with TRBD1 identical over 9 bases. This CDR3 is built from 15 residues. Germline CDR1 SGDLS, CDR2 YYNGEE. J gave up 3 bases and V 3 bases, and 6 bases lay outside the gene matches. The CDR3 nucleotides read TGTGCCAGCAGCGATACAGGGGGCGCGCACACTGAAGCTTTCTTT. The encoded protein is CASSDTGGAHTEAFF.

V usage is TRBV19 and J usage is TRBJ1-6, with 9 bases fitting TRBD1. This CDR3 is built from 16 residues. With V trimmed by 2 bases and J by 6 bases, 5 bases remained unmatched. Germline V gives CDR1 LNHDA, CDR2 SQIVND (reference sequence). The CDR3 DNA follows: TGTGCCAGTAGTATATCTAAGGACAGGGGTAATTCACCCCTCCACTTT. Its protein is CASSISKDRGNSPLHF.

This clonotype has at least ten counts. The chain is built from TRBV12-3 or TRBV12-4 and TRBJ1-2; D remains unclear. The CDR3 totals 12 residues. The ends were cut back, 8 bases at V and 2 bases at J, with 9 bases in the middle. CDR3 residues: CASVDGNYGYTF. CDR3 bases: TGTGCCAGCGTCGACGGGAACTATGGCTACACCTTC.

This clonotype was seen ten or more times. The CDR3 spells CSARSGTEAFF. CDR3 sequence (DNA): TGCAGTGCTAGAAGCGGGACTGAAGCTTTCTTT. The chain carries TRBV20-1 and TRBJ1-1; D remains ambiguous. The V end lost 2 bases, the J end lost 5 bases, and 6 bases lay between the germline ends. From germline, CDR1 is DFQATT and CDR2 SNEGSKA (reference sequence). The CDR3 runs to 11 residues.

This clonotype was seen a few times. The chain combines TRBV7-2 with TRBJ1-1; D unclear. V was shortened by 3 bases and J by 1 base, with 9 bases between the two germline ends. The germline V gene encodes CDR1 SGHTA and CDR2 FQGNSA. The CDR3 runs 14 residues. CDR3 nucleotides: TGTGCCAGCAGCTTTTGGGGAGAGAACACTGAAGCTTTCTTT. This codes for CASSFWGENTEAFF. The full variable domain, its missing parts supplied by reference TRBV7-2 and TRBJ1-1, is GAGVSQSPSNKVTEKGKDVELRCDPISGHTALYWYRQSLGQGLEFLIYFQGNSAPDKSGLPSDRFSAERTGGSVSTLTIQRTQQEDSAVYLCASSFWGENTEAFFGQGTRLTVV.

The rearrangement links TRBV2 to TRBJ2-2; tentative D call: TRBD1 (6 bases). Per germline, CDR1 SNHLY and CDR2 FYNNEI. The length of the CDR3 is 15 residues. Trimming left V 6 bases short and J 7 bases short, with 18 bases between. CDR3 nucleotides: TGTGCCAGCAGCTCGGACAGTCCTCAGGGCGGGGAGCTGTTTTTT. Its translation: CASSSDSPQGGELFF. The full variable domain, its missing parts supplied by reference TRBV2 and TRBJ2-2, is EPEVTQTPSHQVTQMGQEVILRCVPISNHLYFYWYRQILGQKVEFLVSFYNNEISEKSEIFDDQFSVERPDGSNFTLKIRSTKLEDSAMYFCASSSDSPQGGELFFGEGSRLTVL.

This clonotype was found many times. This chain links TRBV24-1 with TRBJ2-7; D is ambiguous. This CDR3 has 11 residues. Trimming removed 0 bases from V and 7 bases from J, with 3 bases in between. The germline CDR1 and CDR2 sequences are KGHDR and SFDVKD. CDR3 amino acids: CATSDLGEQYF. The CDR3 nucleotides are TGTGCCACCAGTGATTTGGGGGAGCAGTACTTC.

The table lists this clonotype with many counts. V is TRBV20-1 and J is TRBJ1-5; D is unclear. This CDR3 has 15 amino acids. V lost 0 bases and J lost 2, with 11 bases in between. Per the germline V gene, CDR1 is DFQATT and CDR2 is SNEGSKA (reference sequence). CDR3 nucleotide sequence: TGCAGTGCTAGAGATTGGGAACGGGGCAATCAGCCCCAGCATTTT. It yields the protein CSARDWERGNQPQHF.

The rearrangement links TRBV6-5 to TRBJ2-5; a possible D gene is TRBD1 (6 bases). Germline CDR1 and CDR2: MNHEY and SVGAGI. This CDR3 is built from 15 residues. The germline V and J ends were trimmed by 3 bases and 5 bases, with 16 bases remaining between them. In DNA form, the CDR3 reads TGTGCCAGCAGTTATGAACGGGGAAGGGGGGAGACCCAGTACTTC. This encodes CASSYERGRGETQYF.

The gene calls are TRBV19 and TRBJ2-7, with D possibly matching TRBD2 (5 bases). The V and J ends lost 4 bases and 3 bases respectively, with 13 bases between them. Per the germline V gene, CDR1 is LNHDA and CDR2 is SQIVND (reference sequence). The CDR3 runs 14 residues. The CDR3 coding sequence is TGTGCCAGTAGTAGGAGCGATAGCGTCTACGAGCAGTACTTC. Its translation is CASSRSDSVYEQYF.

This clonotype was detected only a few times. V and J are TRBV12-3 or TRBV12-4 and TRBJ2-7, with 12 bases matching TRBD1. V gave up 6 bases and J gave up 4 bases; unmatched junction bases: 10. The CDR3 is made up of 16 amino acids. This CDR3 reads CASSRTGTGGTYEQYF. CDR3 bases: TGTGCCAGCAGCAGGACCGGGACAGGGGGCACTTACGAGCAGTACTTC.

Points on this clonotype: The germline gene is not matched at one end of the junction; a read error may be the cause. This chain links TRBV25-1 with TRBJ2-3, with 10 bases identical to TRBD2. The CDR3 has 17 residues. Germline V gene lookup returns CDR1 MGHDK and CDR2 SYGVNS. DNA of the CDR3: TGTGCCTGCAGTGTCGGACTAGCGGCTTATCCCGCAGATACGCAGTATTTT. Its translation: CACSVGLAAYPADTQYF.

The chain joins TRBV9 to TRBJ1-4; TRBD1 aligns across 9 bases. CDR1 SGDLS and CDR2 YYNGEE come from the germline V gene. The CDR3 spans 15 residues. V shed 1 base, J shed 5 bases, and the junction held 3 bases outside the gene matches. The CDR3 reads CASSVRGTGNEKLFF. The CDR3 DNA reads TGTGCCAGCAGCGTAAGAGGGACAGGGAATGAAAAACTGTTTTTT.

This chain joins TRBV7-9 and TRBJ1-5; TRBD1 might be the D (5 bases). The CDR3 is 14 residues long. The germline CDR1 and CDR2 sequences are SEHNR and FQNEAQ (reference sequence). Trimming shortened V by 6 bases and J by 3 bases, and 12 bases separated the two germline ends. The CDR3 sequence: CASRGTDLNQPQHF. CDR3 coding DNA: TGTGCCAGCAGGGGGACGGACCTCAATCAGCCCCAGCATTTT.

The CDR3 loop reads CASSEEQRNEYGYTF. The CDR3 DNA reads as TGTGCCAGCAGTGAAGAACAGCGAAATGAGTATGGCTACACCTTC. The chain employs TRBV7-8 and TRBJ1-2; no reliable D call. Germline-derived CDR1 and CDR2 are SGHVS and FQNEAQ. Trimming took off 6 bases at V and 5 bases at J, with 19 bases between the two ends. This CDR3 contains 15 residues.

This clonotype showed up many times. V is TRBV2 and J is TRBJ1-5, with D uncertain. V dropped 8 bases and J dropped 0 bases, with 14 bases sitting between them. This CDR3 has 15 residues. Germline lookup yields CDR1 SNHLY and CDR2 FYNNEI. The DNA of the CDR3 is TGTGCCAGCTCCTCGTCAAGGTATAGCAATCAGCCCCAGCATTTT. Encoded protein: CASSSSRYSNQPQHF. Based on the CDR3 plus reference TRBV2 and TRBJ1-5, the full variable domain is EPEVTQTPSHQVTQMGQEVILRCVPISNHLYFYWYRQILGQKVEFLVSFYNNEISEKSEIFDDQFSVERPDGSNFTLKIRSTKLEDSAMYFCASSSSRYSNQPQHFGDGTRLSIL.

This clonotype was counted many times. The chain's CDR3 is CASSPQGSSGNTIYF. CDR3 in DNA: TGTGCCAGCAGCCCACAGGGTAGCTCTGGAAACACCATATATTTT. This chain links TRBV9 with TRBJ1-3, with D maybe TRBD1 (6 bases). V shed 4 bases and J shed 0 bases, with 11 bases lying between them. The germline gives CDR1 SGDLS, CDR2 YYNGEE. The CDR3 covers 15 residues.

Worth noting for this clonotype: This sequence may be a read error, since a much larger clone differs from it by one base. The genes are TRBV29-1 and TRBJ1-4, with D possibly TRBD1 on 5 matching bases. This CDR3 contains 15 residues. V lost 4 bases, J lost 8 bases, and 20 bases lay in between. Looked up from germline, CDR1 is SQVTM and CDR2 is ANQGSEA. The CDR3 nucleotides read TGCAGCGTTGCAGATCAGTATCTGGGGGGGGAAAAACTGTTTTTT. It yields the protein CSVADQYLGGEKLFF.

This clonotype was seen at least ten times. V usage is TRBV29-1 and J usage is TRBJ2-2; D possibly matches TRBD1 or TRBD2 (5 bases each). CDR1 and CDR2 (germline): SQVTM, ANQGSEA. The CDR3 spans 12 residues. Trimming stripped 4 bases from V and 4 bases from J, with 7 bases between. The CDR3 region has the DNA TGCAGCGTTGGGGACGGCACCGGGGAGCTGTTTTTT. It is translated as CSVGDGTGELFF.

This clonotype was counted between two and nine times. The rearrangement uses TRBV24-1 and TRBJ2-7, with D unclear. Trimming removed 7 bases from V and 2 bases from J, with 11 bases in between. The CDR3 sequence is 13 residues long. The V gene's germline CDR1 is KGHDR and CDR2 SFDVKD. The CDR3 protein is CATRNVRTYEQYF. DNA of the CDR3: TGTGCCACCAGAAATGTCCGGACCTACGAGCAGTACTTC.

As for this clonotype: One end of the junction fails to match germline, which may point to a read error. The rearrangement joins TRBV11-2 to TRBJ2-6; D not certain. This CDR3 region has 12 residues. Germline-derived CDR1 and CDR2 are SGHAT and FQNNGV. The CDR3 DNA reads TGTGCCAACAGCAACGGGGCCAACGTCCTGACTTTC. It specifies CANSNGANVLTF.

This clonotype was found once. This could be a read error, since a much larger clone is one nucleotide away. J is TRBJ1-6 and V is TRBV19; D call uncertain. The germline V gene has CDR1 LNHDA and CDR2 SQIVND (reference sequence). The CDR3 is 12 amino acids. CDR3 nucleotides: TGTGCCAGTAGTCTAGCGAAGTCACCCCTCCGCTTT. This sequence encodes CASSLAKSPLRF.